This T cell receptor beta chain was captured in a study of T-cell memory formation after mild COVID-19. TCRdb reprocessed the 5' RACE reads with MiXCR, giving one entry per CDR3 protein. The sample lists more than 120,000 distinct CDR3 sequences, roughly 6.2% occurring once. The CDR3 extends over 13 amino acids. The V end lost 2 bases, the J end lost 6 bases, and 8 bases lay between the germline ends. Looked up from germline, CDR1 is ENHRY and CDR2 is SYGVKD. J is TRBJ2-1 and V is TRBV10-3; weak D call: TRBD1 (6 bases). The sequencing input was PBMCs or a T cell subset sorted from them (not recorded which). This receptor was identified in an adult woman who had mild COVID-19 (a few samples of this study predate the infection). Cell type and time point are not known. The CDR3 coding sequence is TGTGCCATCAGTGAGAGGACAGTCAATGAGCAGTTCTTC. Protein sequence: CAISERTVNEQFF.